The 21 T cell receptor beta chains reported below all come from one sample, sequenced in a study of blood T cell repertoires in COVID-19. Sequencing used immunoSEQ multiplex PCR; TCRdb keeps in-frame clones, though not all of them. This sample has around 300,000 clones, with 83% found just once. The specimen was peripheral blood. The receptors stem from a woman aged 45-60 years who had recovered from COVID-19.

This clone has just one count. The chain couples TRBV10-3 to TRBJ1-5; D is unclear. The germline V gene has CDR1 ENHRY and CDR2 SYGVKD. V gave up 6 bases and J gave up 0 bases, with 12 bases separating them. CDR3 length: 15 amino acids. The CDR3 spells CAIRAGGYSNQPQHF. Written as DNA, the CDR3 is TGTGCCATCAGGGCGGGCGGATATAGCAATCAGCCCCAGCATTTT.

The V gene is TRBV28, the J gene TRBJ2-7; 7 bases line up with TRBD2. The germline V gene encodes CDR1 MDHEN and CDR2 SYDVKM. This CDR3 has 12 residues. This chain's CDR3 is CAGSGGTYEQYF. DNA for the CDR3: TGTGCGGGATCCGGGGGGACCTACGAGCAGTACTTC.

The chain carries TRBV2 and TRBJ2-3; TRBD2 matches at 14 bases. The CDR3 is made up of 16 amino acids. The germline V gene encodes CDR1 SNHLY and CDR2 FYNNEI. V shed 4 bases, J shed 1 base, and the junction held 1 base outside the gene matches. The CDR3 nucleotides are TGTGCCAGCAGTGTGGGACTAGCGGGGGGCACAGATACGCAGTATTTT. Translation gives CASSVGLAGGTDTQYF.

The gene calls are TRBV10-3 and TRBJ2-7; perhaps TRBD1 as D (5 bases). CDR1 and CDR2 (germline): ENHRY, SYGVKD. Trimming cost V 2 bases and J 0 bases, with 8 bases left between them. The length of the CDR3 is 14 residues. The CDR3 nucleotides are TGTGCCATCAGTGAGGGGCAGGGCTCCTACGAGCAGTACTTC. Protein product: CAISEGQGSYEQYF.

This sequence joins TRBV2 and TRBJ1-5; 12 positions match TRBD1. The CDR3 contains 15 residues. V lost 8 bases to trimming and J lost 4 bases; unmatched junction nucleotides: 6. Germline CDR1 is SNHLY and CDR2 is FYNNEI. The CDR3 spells CASGGTGGINQPQHF. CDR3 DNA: TGTGCCAGCGGGGGGACAGGGGGCATAAATCAGCCCCAGCATTTT.

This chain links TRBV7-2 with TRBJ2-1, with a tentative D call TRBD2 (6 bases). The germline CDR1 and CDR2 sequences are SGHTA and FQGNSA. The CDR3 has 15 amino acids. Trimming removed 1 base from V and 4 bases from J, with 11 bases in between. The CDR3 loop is CASSLDYGSYNEQFF. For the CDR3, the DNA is TGTGCCAGCAGCTTAGATTACGGGAGTTACAATGAGCAGTTCTTC.

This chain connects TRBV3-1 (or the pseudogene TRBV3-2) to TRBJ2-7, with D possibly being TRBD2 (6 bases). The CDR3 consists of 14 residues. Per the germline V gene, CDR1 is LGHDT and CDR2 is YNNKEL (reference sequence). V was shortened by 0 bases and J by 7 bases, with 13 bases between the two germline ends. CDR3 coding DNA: TGTGCCAGCAGCCAAGAGGCCGGGAGCCAGGAGCAGTACTTC. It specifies CASSQEAGSQEQYF.

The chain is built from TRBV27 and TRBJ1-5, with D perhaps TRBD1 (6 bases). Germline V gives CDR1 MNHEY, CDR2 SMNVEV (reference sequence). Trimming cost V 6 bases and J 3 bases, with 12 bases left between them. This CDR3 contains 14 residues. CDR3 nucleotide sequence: TGTGCCAGCAGCCACGGGGGGCTCAATCAGCCCCAGCATTTT. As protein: CASSHGGLNQPQHF.

Written as DNA, the CDR3 is TGTGCCAGCAGCTCAGGGGAGGGGACGAACACTGAAGCTTTCTTT. Residues: CASSSGEGTNTEAFF. The gene calls are TRBV7-2 and TRBJ1-1; tentatively, D is TRBD1 (6 bases). The CDR3 consists of 15 residues. Germline CDR1 is SGHTA and CDR2 is FQGNSA. Trimming took off 4 bases at V and 1 base at J, with 13 bases between the two ends.

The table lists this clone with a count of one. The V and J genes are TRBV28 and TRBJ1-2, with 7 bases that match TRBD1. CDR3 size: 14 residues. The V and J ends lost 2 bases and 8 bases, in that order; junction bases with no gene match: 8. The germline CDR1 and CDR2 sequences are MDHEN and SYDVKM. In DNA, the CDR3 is TGTGCCAGCAGTTTAGGGACAGTTGCTTTCGGCTACACCTTC. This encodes CASSLGTVAFGYTF.

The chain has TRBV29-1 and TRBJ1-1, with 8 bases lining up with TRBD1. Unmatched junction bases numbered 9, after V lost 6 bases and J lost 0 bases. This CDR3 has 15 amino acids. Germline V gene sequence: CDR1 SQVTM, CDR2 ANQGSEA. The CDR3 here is CSVLDRGVMNTEAFF. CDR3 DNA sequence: TGCAGCGTCCTCGACAGGGGCGTAATGAACACTGAAGCTTTCTTT.

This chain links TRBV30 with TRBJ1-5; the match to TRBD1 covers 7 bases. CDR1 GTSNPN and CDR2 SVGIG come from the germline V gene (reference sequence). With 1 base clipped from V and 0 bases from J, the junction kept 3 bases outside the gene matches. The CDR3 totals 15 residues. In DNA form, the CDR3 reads TGTGCCTGGAGTGGGGACAGCTATAGCAATCAGCCCCAGCATTTT. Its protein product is CAWSGDSYSNQPQHF.

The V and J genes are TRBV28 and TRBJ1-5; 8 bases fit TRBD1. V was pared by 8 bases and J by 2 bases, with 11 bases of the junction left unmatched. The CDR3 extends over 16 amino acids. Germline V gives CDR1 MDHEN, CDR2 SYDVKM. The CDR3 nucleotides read TGTGCCAGCGGGTACATCGGACAGGGAGGCAATCAGCCCCAGCATTTT. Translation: CASGYIGQGGNQPQHF.

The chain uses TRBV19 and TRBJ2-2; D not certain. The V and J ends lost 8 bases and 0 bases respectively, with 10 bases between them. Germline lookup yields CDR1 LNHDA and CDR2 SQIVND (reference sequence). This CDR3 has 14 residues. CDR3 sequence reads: CASGVWPNTGELFF. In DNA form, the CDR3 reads TGTGCCAGTGGAGTGTGGCCGAACACCGGGGAGCTGTTTTTT.

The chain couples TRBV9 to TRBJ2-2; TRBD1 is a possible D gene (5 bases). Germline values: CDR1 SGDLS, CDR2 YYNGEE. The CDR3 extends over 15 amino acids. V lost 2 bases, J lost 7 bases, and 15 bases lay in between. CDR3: CASSVTGPRGGELFF. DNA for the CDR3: TGTGCCAGCAGCGTCACCGGGCCTAGGGGCGGGGAGCTGTTTTTT.

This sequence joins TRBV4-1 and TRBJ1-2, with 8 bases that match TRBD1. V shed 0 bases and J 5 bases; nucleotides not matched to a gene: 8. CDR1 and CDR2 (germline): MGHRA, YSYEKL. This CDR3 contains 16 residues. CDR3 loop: CASSQEDQGAWYGYTF. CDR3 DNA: TGCGCCAGCAGCCAAGAAGACCAGGGGGCGTGGTATGGCTACACCTTC.

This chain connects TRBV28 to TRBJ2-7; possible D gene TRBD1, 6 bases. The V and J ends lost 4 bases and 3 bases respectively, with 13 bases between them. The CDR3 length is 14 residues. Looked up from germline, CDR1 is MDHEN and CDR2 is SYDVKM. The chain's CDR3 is CASSSRGMRYEQYF. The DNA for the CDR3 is TGTGCCAGCAGTTCCAGGGGAATGCGCTACGAGCAGTACTTC.

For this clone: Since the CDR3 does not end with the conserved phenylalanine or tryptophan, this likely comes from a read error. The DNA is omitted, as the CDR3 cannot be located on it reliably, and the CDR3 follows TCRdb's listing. The CDR3 here is CASSQGSEDSGLC. The rearrangement links TRBV3-1 (or the pseudogene TRBV3-2) to TRBJ1-4. Germline-derived CDR1 and CDR2 are LGHDT and YNNKEL (reference sequence). Including both end residues, the CDR3 is 13 amino acids long.

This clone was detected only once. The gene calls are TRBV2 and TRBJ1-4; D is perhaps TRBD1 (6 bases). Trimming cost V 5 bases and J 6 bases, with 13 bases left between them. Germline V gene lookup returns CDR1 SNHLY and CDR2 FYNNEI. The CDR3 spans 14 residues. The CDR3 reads CASSLWGRDEKLFF. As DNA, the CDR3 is TGTGCCAGCAGTTTGTGGGGGCGGGATGAAAAACTGTTTTTT. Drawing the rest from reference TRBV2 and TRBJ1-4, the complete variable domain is EPEVTQTPSHQVTQMGQEVILRCVPISNHLYFYWYRQILGQKVEFLVSFYNNEISEKSEIFDDQFSVERPDGSNFTLKIRSTKLEDSAMYFCASSLWGRDEKLFFGSGTQLSVL.

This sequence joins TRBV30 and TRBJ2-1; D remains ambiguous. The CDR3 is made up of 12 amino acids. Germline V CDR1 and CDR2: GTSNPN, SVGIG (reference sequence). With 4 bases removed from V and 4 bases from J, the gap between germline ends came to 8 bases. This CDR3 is CAWTNLYNEQFF. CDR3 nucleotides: TGTGCCTGGACTAACTTGTACAATGAGCAGTTCTTC.

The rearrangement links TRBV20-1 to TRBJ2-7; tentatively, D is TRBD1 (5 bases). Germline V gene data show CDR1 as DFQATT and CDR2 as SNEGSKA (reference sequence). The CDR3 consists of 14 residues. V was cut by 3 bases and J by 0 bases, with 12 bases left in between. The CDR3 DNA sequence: TGCAGTGCTAGTACCAGGGTAAGCTCCTACGAGCAGTACTTC. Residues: CSASTRVSSYEQYF.